The rows below give T cell receptor beta chains drawn from one sample of a study of T cell responses to AZD1222 COVID-19 vaccine. TCRdb keeps only in-frame clones here, not all; method: immunoSEQ multiplex PCR. There are 100,000 to 110,000 clones in the sample; around nine tenths occur only once, and about 1.8% lies in the top ten. The sample consisted of peripheral blood, taken on day 0 of AZD1222 vaccination. The source is an adult in good health. CDR3s include the opening cysteine and the closing phenylalanine or tryptophan. D genes are given only for firm matches. Only some rows state a clone size, as once, few, many or a class for expanded clones.

V: TRBV27; D: .; size: .; J: TRBJ1-6; DNA: TGTGCCACTCGTCGGCGGGCCGCAGGTTCACCCCTCCACTTT; CDR3: CATRRRAAGSPLHF
V: TRBV6-5; D: .; size: .; J: TRBJ2-3; DNA: TGTGCCAGCAGTCCTGGACCGGGTGATACGCAGTATTTT; CDR3: CASSPGPGDTQYF
V: TRBV28; D: TRBD1; size: few; J: TRBJ1-6; DNA: TGTGCCAGCAGTTACTTAGACAGGGCTCAGTATACCTCCTATAATTCACCCCTCCACTTT; CDR3: CASSYLDRAQYTSYNSPLHF
V: TRBV19; D: .; size: .; J: TRBJ2-1; DNA: TGTGCCAGTAGTATCACGGGGGAGCTATACAATGAGCAGTTCTTC; CDR3: CASSITGELYNEQFF
V: TRBV19; D: TRBD1; size: .; J: TRBJ1-5; DNA: TGTGCCAGTAGCCAGACAGGGGATGACCAGCCCCAGCATTTT; CDR3: CASSQTGDDQPQHF
V: TRBV3-1/TRBV3-2; D: TRBD2; size: .; J: TRBJ2-1; DNA: TGTGCCAGCAGCCAAGTAGTGGGGACTAGCGGGAGGAGTGAGCAGTTCTTC; CDR3: CASSQVVGTSGRSEQFF
V: TRBV4-2; D: .; size: .; J: TRBJ2-2; DNA: TGTGCCAGCAGCCAAGATCGGAAGCTAGTGAAGACCGGGGAGCTGTTTTTT; CDR3: CASSQDRKLVKTGELFF
V: TRBV19; D: TRBD1; size: .; J: TRBJ2-2; DNA: TGTGCCAGCCGTACACTCCCCAGGGGGCGGACCGGGGAGCTGTTTTTT; CDR3: CASRTLPRGRTGELFF
V: TRBV29-1; D: .; size: .; J: TRBJ1-2; DNA: TGCAGCGTTGAAACCGCATATGGCTACACCTTC; CDR3: CSVETAYGYTF
V: TRBV6-5; D: TRBD1; size: few; J: TRBJ1-2; DNA: TGTGCCAGCAGAGACGGACAGGGGTGGTATGGCTACACCTTC; CDR3: CASRDGQGWYGYTF
V: TRBV12-3/TRBV12-4; D: .; size: .; J: TRBJ2-1; DNA: TGTGCCACCGGCAGGGGCAATGAGCAGTTCTTC; CDR3: CATGRGNEQFF
V: TRBV10-1; D: TRBD1; size: .; J: TRBJ2-7; DNA: TGCGCCAGCAGTCCAGGGACAGCCAACGAGCAGTACTTC; CDR3: CASSPGTANEQYF
V: TRBV14; D: .; size: .; J: TRBJ1-1; DNA: TGTGCCAGCAGCCCCTCGTGGGGCGATGAAGCTTTCTTT; CDR3: CASSPSWGDEAFF
V: TRBV5-4; D: TRBD2; size: .; J: TRBJ2-7; DNA: TGTGCCAGCAGCTTACTCTTAGCGGGAGGGAGCTCCTACGAGCAGTACTTC; CDR3: CASSLLLAGGSSYEQYF
V: TRBV7-8; D: .; size: once; J: TRBJ1-5; DNA: TGTGCCAGCAGCTTAAGGGGGAACAATCAGCCCCAGCATTTT; CDR3: CASSLRGNNQPQHF
V: TRBV3-1/TRBV3-2; D: TRBD2; size: .; J: TRBJ2-1; DNA: TGTGCCAGCAGCCTTTCCTCACTAGCGGAGCAGTTCTTC; CDR3: CASSLSSLAEQFF
V: TRBV19; D: TRBD2; size: .; J: TRBJ2-1; DNA: TGTGCCAGTAGTCCACAGGGACTAGCGGGAGCAGAGCAGTTCTTC; CDR3: CASSPQGLAGAEQFF
V: TRBV2; D: TRBD1; size: .; J: TRBJ2-1; DNA: TGTGCCAGCAGTCGACAGGGGTCCTACAATGAGCAGTTCTTC; CDR3: CASSRQGSYNEQFF
V: TRBV3-1/TRBV3-2; D: TRBD1; size: .; J: TRBJ2-7; DNA: TGTGCCAGCAGCCAAGATCCAGGCAGGGGGTCTTTCGAGCAGTACTTC; CDR3: CASSQDPGRGSFEQYF
V: TRBV7-2; D: .; size: once; J: TRBJ2-1; DNA: TGTGCCAGCAGCCCTTACAATGAGCAGTTCTTC; CDR3: CASSPYNEQFF
V: TRBV6-5; D: .; size: few; J: TRBJ1-5; DNA: TGTGCCAGCAGCCAGACAACATATCAGCCCCAGCATTTT; CDR3: CASSQTTYQPQHF
V: TRBV6-5; D: .; size: .; J: TRBJ1-3; DNA: TGTGCCAGCAGTTATTCCACCGGAAACACCATATATTTT; CDR3: CASSYSTGNTIYF
V: TRBV4-2; D: .; size: .; J: TRBJ2-3; DNA: TGTGCCAGCAGCCAAGGTGGGGCTGGAGGCACAGATACGCAGTATTTT; CDR3: CASSQGGAGGTDTQYF
V: TRBV5-6; D: .; size: .; J: TRBJ1-5; DNA: TGTGCCAGCAGCTTGGCTTCGGGGAGCCATCAGCCCCAGCATTTT; CDR3: CASSLASGSHQPQHF
V: TRBV7-9; D: TRBD2; size: .; J: TRBJ2-1; DNA: TGTGCCAGCAGCTCCCACTGGACTAGCGGGAGGCCCCCAGAGCAGTTCTTC; CDR3: CASSSHWTSGRPPEQFF
V: TRBV6-5; D: .; size: few; J: TRBJ1-4; DNA: TGTGCCAGCAGTTACGGGAGGGTAGGGGAAAAACTGTTTTTT; CDR3: CASSYGRVGEKLFF
V: TRBV27; D: .; size: .; J: TRBJ1-4; DNA: TGTGCCAGCAAGTGGGTGGGAGGTAATGAAAAACTGTTTTTT; CDR3: CASKWVGGNEKLFF
V: TRBV10-2; D: TRBD1; size: .; J: TRBJ2-1; DNA: TGCGCCAGCCGCCTGGGACAGAACAATGAGCAGTTCTTC; CDR3: CASRLGQNNEQFF
V: TRBV29-1; D: TRBD2; size: .; J: TRBJ2-7; DNA: TGCAGCGTTGAAATCCCCGGACTAGCGGGTGGGGAGCAGTACTTC; CDR3: CSVEIPGLAGGEQYF
V: TRBV6-5; D: TRBD2; size: .; J: TRBJ2-2; DNA: TGTGCCAGCAGTTACGTGGGAGGGCCTGGCGGGGAGCTGTTTTTT; CDR3: CASSYVGGPGGELFF
V: TRBV30; D: TRBD1; size: .; J: TRBJ1-6; DNA: TGTGCCTGTACAACCGGGACAGCTAATTCACCCCTCCACTTT; CDR3: CACTTGTANSPLHF
V: TRBV14; D: .; size: .; J: TRBJ2-7; DNA: TGTGCCAGCAGCCAAGCTAGGACCCCCTCCTACGAGCAGTACTTC; CDR3: CASSQARTPSYEQYF
V: TRBV30; D: .; size: .; J: TRBJ2-5; DNA: TGTGCCTGGAGTAGGGTTTTGGAGACCCAGTACTTC; CDR3: CAWSRVLETQYF
V: TRBV10-3; D: TRBD1; size: .; J: TRBJ1-5; DNA: TGTGCCATCAGATCGACAGGGGGCGATCAGCCCCAGCATTTT; CDR3: CAIRSTGGDQPQHF
V: TRBV11-3; D: .; size: .; J: TRBJ2-1; DNA: TGTGCCAGCAGCTTGAGAGCGGTAACCTACAATGAGCAGTTCTTC; CDR3: CASSLRAVTYNEQFF
V: TRBV28; D: TRBD2; size: .; J: TRBJ2-1; DNA: TGTGCCAGCAGTTTAGCCCTAGCGGGCCCCGGCTCCTACAATGAGCAGTTCTTC; CDR3: CASSLALAGPGSYNEQFF
V: TRBV19; D: TRBD2; size: .; J: TRBJ2-7; DNA: TGTGCCAGCACTAGCGTAGACCCCTACGAGCAGTACTTC; CDR3: CASTSVDPYEQYF
V: TRBV18; D: .; size: .; J: TRBJ1-6; DNA: TGTGCCAGCTCAACCAACGGGGCAGGGAGTACTTCACCCCTCCACTTT; CDR3: CASSTNGAGSTSPLHF
V: TRBV6-1; D: TRBD2; size: .; J: TRBJ2-5; DNA: TGTGCCAGCAGTGAATATGGGGGAGGGCCAGAGACCCAGTACTTC; CDR3: CASSEYGGGPETQYF
V: TRBV13; D: TRBD1; size: once; J: TRBJ1-1; DNA: TGTGCCAGCAGCCCCTGGGACAGGGCTGAAGCTTTCTTT; CDR3: CASSPWDRAEAFF
V: TRBV9; D: .; size: once; J: TRBJ2-3; DNA: TGTGCCAGCAGCGTAGGCGGCACAGATACGCAGTATTTT; CDR3: CASSVGGTDTQYF
V: TRBV9; D: TRBD2; size: .; J: TRBJ2-7; DNA: TGTGCCAGCAGCGTAGGTAGCGGGAGCAATGTCGAGCAGTACTTC; CDR3: CASSVGSGSNVEQYF
V: TRBV11-2; D: .; size: .; J: TRBJ2-1; DNA: TGTGCCAGCAGCTTATATGGCGGCGGAAAGGGCAATGAGCAGTTCTTC; CDR3: CASSLYGGGKGNEQFF
V: TRBV7-2; D: TRBD1; size: .; J: TRBJ1-4; DNA: TGTGCCAGCAGCTTAAGTCGGGACAGCCATGAAAAACTGTTTTTT; CDR3: CASSLSRDSHEKLFF
V: TRBV2; D: .; size: .; J: TRBJ1-5; DNA: TGTGCCAGCAGTATGACAGGAGGCAATCAGCCCCAGCATTTT; CDR3: CASSMTGGNQPQHF
V: TRBV18; D: .; size: .; J: TRBJ2-7; DNA: TGTGCCAGCTCACCGGGCAGCGGAAGAGAAAGGGAGCAGTACTTC; CDR3: CASSPGSGREREQYF
V: TRBV13; D: .; size: .; J: TRBJ1-5; DNA: TGTGCCAGCAGCCTCGAGAGGTGGGGCAATCAGCCCCAGCATTTT; CDR3: CASSLERWGNQPQHF
V: TRBV19; D: TRBD1; size: .; J: TRBJ2-6; DNA: TGTGCCACCCAACAGGGGAGCTCTGGGGCCAACGTCCTGACTTTC; CDR3: CATQQGSSGANVLTF
V: TRBV21-1; D: .; size: .; J: TRBJ2-2; DNA: TGTGCCAGCGCTAGAACAGGGGAACTGAACACCGGGGAGCTGTTTTTT; CDR3: CASARTGELNTGELFF
V: TRBV27; D: .; size: .; J: TRBJ1-5; DNA: TGTGCCAGCAGTTTTGGTCCGGTGCCCCAGAGCAATCAGCCCCAGCATTTT; CDR3: CASSFGPVPQSNQPQHF